This T cell receptor beta chain was obtained from a study of cytomegalovirus exposure and HLA in healthy donors (TCRdb year 2017). As for the study more broadly: According to an earlier analysis of several hundred of the donors, 150 million to 200 million T cells yielded 100 million or so unique TCR beta sequences and 276 Gb of sequence data. Every discovery cohort repertoire had been produced on one sequencing platform. Among the roughly 390 genotyped donors, approximately 76% belonged to the genetic ancestry cluster associated with self-reported Caucasian donors. To predict cytomegalovirus infection status, the study brought together high-throughput TCR immunosequencing, statistical association of individual TCRs with disease status, and machine learning. In a later analysis, previously published TCR beta repertoires from about 640 donors were re-analyzed and high-resolution HLA genotyping was added so that TCR occurrence patterns could be studied. Donor age, sex, ethnicity and CMV serostatus were compiled together with the repertoire data. In an earlier analysis of about 590 of the donors, high-throughput TCR beta sequencing was used to judge whether each TCR beta V gene segment behaved as functional or pseudogenic. Rather than drawing on any new phenotypic data, the later analysis identified candidate immune exposures from TCR beta sequences and the way those sequences occurred across donors. The study profiled the T cell repertoires of 666 subjects by immunosequencing and related them to cytomegalovirus serostatus. In a later genetic analysis, genome-wide SNP genotypes for about 65% of the roughly 700 donors were used, and that subset was treated as a discovery cohort. HLA typing included class I and class II loci at four-digit resolution. Across about 380 genotyped donors of the cohort, an average of about 240,000 unique TCR beta nucleotide sequences per donor were sequenced, and approximately 17% of those sequences were non-productive. An early release that covered roughly 600 HLA-typed donors contained 250 to 350 gigabases of sequencing data and about 93 million unique TCR sequences. About five DR-DQ haplotypes were handled as single units for association and clustering, since linkage in the cohort was strong. Along with the roughly 670-subject first cohort, a separate validation cohort of over a hundred different subjects was used. The number of typed donors differed by locus: about 620-640 for A, B, C, DRB1 and DQB1; roughly 510 for DQA1; approximately 600 for DPA1; and some 470 for DPB1. The study aimed to test whether cataloging public T cell receptors could reveal signatures of past pathogen exposure.

The cohort comprised some 700 healthy bone marrow donors. All cohort members were sampled while nominally healthy, although unrecorded immune exposures were likely present. The donor was CMV seropositive and was included in the group of approximately 300 seropositive cohort members. Each donor provided a peripheral blood sample, and peripheral blood mononuclear cells were used for TCR beta sequencing. Genomic DNA extraction from the blood cell samples was performed with the Qiagen DNeasy Blood Extraction Kit. The library was generated by the immunoSEQ multiplex PCR assay. For the multiplex PCR, a mixture combining 60 forward primers for TCR Vbeta segments and 13 reverse primers for TCR Jbeta segments was used. The CDR3 region of rearranged TCR beta genes was amplified from genomic DNA by a multiplex PCR assay. Amplified TCR beta libraries were sequenced as 87-base-pair reads on the Illumina HiSeq System. As for the authors' bioinformatics: Across the roughly 700 repertoires, a later analysis counted tens of millions of unique TCR beta chains, some 11 million of which were shared by at least two donors. Raw reads were error-corrected and collapsed into unique sequences by a nearest-neighbor algorithm in which closely related sequences were merged to remove PCR and sequencing errors. CDR3 sequences were aligned to IMGT reference sequences to assign V, D and J gene segments. For a sequence to be retained, a match of at least six nucleotides to both a V gene segment and a J gene segment was required. A rearrangement was called productive if the CDR3 had no stop codons and remained in frame with V and J, and every other rearrangement was called non-productive. Following IMGT convention, CDR3 was defined as the stretch from the second conserved V-encoded cysteine up to the conserved J-encoded phenylalanine. The earlier analysis of approximately 500 of the donors excluded sequences that lacked an unambiguous match to a single V gene segment. An earlier analysis of fewer than 750 of the donors classified V segments as functional when productive rearrangements were above 56.7% and as segregating when the standard deviation between donors was above 5%. A statistical classification framework was built to diagnose cytomegalovirus status from the catalog of TCR beta chain sequences. A later analysis assigned V and J genes by comparing TCR nucleotide sequences with IMGT/GENE-DB human TR gene sequences. In a later analysis, CDR3 sequences and most-parsimonious VDJ recombination scenarios were assigned using the TCRdist pipeline. In a later analysis, each TCR beta chain was defined by its CDR3 amino acid sequence together with its V-gene family, and reads lacking a unique V-gene family were excluded. A later analysis removed several hundred highly shared, low-generation-probability nucleotide sequences to deal with suspected cross-contamination and a sequencing artifact. A later analysis calculated a clonal expansion index for each public chain from normalized within-repertoire ranks of inferred template counts. In a later analysis, generation probabilities were computed using a VDJ recombination model fitted to out-of-frame rearrangements, and the results were checked against IGoR. A later analysis scored TCR-TCR, TCR-HLA and TCR-CMV co-occurrence with hypergeometric tests, applying a repertoire-size bias correction to TCR pairs. A later analysis estimated false discovery rates by permuting HLA or CMV assignments 20 times. In a later analysis, co-occurring TCRs were grouped using DBSCAN, and TCRdist sequence similarity was added for clustering within HLA-allele-positive subsets. For co-occurrence clustering, repertoires with fewer than 30,000 or more than 120,000 public chains were excluded, along with roughly 5 repertoires with anomalous nucleotide sharing. TCRdb obtained this table from immuneACCESS and retained in-frame rearrangements with V and J assigned. These tables miss some clones; where compared with another copy, unresolved V genes account for less than half of the shortfall, and the remainder is unexplained. That table is the source of V, J and clone size, and D and trimming were worked out from the DNA. Present in this sample are about 92,000 clones, approximately 71% of which were seen just once. The ten top clones hold 16% of the sample.

Trimming leaves V shorter by 5 bases and J shorter by 7 bases, with the junction holding 16 bases beyond the gene matches. Including cysteine and phenylalanine, the CDR3 has 17 amino acids. Just CDR3 DNA is preserved here, 51 bases in frame from base 1. The germline V gene (reference sequence) provides CDR1 LNHDA and CDR2 SQIVND. Note on this clone: The clone's antigen remains unknown. No much larger clone is present one base from it, and per-base qualities are unavailable.

General conclusions and limits of the study: This cohort had only TCR beta chains sequenced, and the lack of alpha or paired-chain data limited which features could be detected. In a later analysis, HLA-associated TCR beta chains were found to be more clonally expanded and to have lower generation probabilities than equally common non-associated chains. According to the authors, the approach could potentially be generalized to other disease states and immunological phenotypes. At a false discovery rate of 0.05, a later analysis linked some 18,000 TCR beta sequences to specific HLA alleles. In a later genetic analysis, fewer N-insertions in productive TCRs were reported among donors in an Asian-associated ancestry cluster than the roughly 700-donor mean. According to a later analysis, parvovirus B19, influenza, CMV and Epstein-Barr virus appeared linked to several top co-occurrence clusters. Most TCR sequences were seen in very few donors, while some public TCRs were found in many individuals. In the study, some 160 TCR beta chains were listed as associated with cytomegalovirus. An association between a missense DCLRE1C variant and V-gene and J-gene trimming of TCR beta chains was found in a later genetic analysis and replicated in an independent cohort. An earlier analysis of some 590 of the donors showed that most TCR beta V segments appeared in productive rearrangements either about 87% or about 30% of the time, which broadly matched IMGT annotations. According to a later analysis, TCR association rates differed among HLA loci, with DRB1 alleles showing the most associated TCRs and HLA-C alleles showing the fewest. Cytomegalovirus status was reported to be diagnosed by the classifier with high specificity and sensitivity in both the original and validation cohorts. Linkage disequilibrium might explain the correlated functional status among segregating V segments, but an unknown experimental factor could not be ruled out. A further reported finding was that TCR beta sequences accurately predicted the HLA-A and HLA-B alleles for most subjects in the first cohort. A few of the identified cytomegalovirus-associated TCR beta chains were confirmed in vitro to be specific for cytomegalovirus antigens. Because counts were too low, more than 15 rarely observed V segments, including chromosome 9 orphons, were excluded from the earlier analysis of a few hundred of the donors. The sequencing pipeline was judged likely to have produced a cluster of highly shared sequence variants as a technical artifact. Because HLA typing was unavailable for some donors at each locus, only the typed subset was used in association tests. Most CMV-associated TCR beta chains appeared to be HLA-restricted in a later analysis, and the HLA associations seemed to be driven largely by CMV exposure. Some IMGT-functional V segments, including TRBV6-2 and TRBV6-3, could not be distinguished by the 87-base-pair reads and were therefore excluded. Assigning TCR associations to individual alleles was difficult when HLA alleles, especially DR and DQ, strongly co-occurred. Presence/absence analyses assumed roughly uniform sequencing depth across donors, an assumption that may not hold. Immune exposure information for the cohort was limited to CMV serostatus.

The sample comprised PBMCs. The chain joins TRBV19 to TRBJ2-1; a stretch of 8 junction bases matches TRBD2. The source is a woman in her late teens or twenties in good health and CMV-seropositive. For the CDR3, the sequence is CASSAGLVAQMGNEQFF. In nucleotides, the sequence is TGTGCCAGTAGTGCGGGACTAGTAGCTCAAATGGGGAATGAGCAGTTCTTC. Full variable domain (CDR3 extended with the reference TRBV19 and TRBJ2-1 proteins): DGGITQSPKYLFRKEGQNVTLSCEQNLNHDAMYWYRQDPGQGLRLIYYSQIVNDFQKGDIAEGYSVSREKKESFPLTVTSAQKNPTAFYLCASSAGLVAQMGNEQFFGPGTRLTVL.